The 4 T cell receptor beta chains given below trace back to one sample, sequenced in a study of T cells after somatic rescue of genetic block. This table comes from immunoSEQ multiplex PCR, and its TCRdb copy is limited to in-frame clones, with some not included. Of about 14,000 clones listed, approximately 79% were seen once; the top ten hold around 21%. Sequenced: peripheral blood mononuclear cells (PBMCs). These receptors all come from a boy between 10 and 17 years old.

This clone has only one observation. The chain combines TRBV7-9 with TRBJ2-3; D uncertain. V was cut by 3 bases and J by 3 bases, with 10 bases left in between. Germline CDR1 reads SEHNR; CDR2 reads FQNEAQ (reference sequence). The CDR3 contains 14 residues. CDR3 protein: CASSFGPSTDTQYF. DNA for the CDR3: TGTGCCAGCAGCTTTGGTCCGAGTACAGATACGCAGTATTTT.

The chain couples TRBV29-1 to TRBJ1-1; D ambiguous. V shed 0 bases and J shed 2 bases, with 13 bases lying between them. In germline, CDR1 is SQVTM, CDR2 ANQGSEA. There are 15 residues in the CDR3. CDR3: CSVEDRTWINTEAFF. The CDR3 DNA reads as TGCAGCGTTGAAGATCGAACTTGGATTAACACTGAAGCTTTCTTT.

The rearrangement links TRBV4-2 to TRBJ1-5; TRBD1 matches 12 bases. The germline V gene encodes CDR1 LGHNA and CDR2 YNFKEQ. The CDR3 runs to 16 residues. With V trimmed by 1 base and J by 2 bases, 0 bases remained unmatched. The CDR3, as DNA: TGTGCCAGCAGCCAAGGGGACAGGGGGCGCAATCAGCCCCAGCATTTT. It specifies CASSQGDRGRNQPQHF.

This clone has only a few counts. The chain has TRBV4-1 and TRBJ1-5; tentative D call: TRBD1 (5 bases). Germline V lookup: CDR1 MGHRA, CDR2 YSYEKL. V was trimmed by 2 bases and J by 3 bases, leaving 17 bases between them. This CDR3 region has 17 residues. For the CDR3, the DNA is TGCGCCAGCAGCCAAACTAGGAGGAAGGGGCTCAATCAGCCCCAGCATTTT. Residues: CASSQTRRKGLNQPQHF.